These T cell receptor beta chains were read from a single sample in a study of blood T cell repertoires in COVID-19. Sequencing used immunoSEQ multiplex PCR; TCRdb keeps in-frame clones, though not all of them. The sample has tens of thousands of clones, roughly nine tenths seen once; the top ten hold around a sixth. Sequenced input: peripheral blood. Receptor source: an elderly man in a cohort sampled during active COVID-19. CDR3s include the opening cysteine and the closing phenylalanine or tryptophan. The order of the fields is CDR3 protein, CDR3 DNA, V gene, CDR3 length, D gene, J gene, clone size. A D gene is named only where the DNA matches it firmly. Clone size is given for some rows only: seen once, a few or many times, or a class if the clone is expanded.

cdr3_aa: CASSLEGLAGVETQYF
cdr3_nt: TGCGCCAGCAGCTTGGAAGGGCTAGCGGGGGTAGAGACCCAGTACTTC
v_call: TRBV5-1
cdr3_length: 16
d_call: TRBD2
j_call: TRBJ2-5
clone_size: NA

cdr3_aa: CASSLDRYPYNEQFF
cdr3_nt: TGTGCCAGCAGCTTAGATCGGTATCCGTACAATGAGCAGTTCTTC
v_call: TRBV11-3
cdr3_length: 15
d_call: NA
j_call: TRBJ2-1
clone_size: NA

cdr3_aa: CASSHSGTGLRYEQFF
cdr3_nt: TGTGCCAGCAGCCACTCCGGGACAGGACTTAGGTATGAGCAGTTCTTC
v_call: TRBV3-1/TRBV3-2
cdr3_length: 16
d_call: TRBD1
j_call: TRBJ2-1
clone_size: NA

cdr3_aa: CSASLGGANTGELFF
cdr3_nt: TGCAGTGCTAGTTTGGGGGGGGCGAACACCGGGGAGCTGTTTTTT
v_call: TRBV20-1
cdr3_length: 15
d_call: TRBD2
j_call: TRBJ2-2
clone_size: NA

cdr3_aa: CASSQRTGLGTEAFF
cdr3_nt: TGTGCCAGCTCTCAAAGGACAGGGTTAGGCACTGAAGCTTTCTTT
v_call: TRBV18
cdr3_length: 15
d_call: TRBD1
j_call: TRBJ1-1
clone_size: few

cdr3_aa: CASSFGTSGGNAYEQYF
cdr3_nt: TGCGCCAGCAGCTTCGGGACTAGCGGGGGGAACGCCTACGAGCAGTACTTC
v_call: TRBV5-1
cdr3_length: 17
d_call: TRBD2
j_call: TRBJ2-7
clone_size: NA

cdr3_aa: CASSSGWSSEKLFF
cdr3_nt: TGCGCCAGCAGCTCGGGTTGGTCTTCGGAAAAACTGTTTTTT
v_call: TRBV5-1
cdr3_length: 14
d_call: NA
j_call: TRBJ1-4
clone_size: NA

cdr3_aa: CASSLDWTETQYF
cdr3_nt: TGTGCCAGCAGCTTGGACTGGACAGAGACCCAGTACTTC
v_call: TRBV7-2
cdr3_length: 13
d_call: NA
j_call: TRBJ2-5
clone_size: NA

cdr3_aa: CASSHRGTNNEQFF
cdr3_nt: TGTGCCAGCAGCCATAGGGGCACCAACAATGAGCAGTTCTTC
v_call: TRBV3-1/TRBV3-2
cdr3_length: 14
d_call: NA
j_call: TRBJ2-1
clone_size: few

cdr3_aa: CASSEFGTSGGLYHEQFF
cdr3_nt: TGTGCCAGCAGTGAGTTCGGGACTAGCGGGGGCCTTTATCATGAGCAGTTCTTC
v_call: TRBV6-1
cdr3_length: 18
d_call: TRBD2
j_call: TRBJ2-1
clone_size: NA

cdr3_aa: CASSDSTQPQHF
cdr3_nt: TGTGCCAGCTCAGACAGTACTCAGCCCCAGCATTTT
v_call: TRBV18
cdr3_length: 12
d_call: NA
j_call: TRBJ1-5
clone_size: NA

cdr3_aa: CASSQGVERGSSYEQYF
cdr3_nt: TGTGCCAGCAGCCAAGGCGTAGAGCGGGGGAGCTCCTACGAGCAGTACTTC
v_call: TRBV3-1/TRBV3-2
cdr3_length: 17
d_call: TRBD2
j_call: TRBJ2-7
clone_size: NA

cdr3_aa: CASSLEGDYGYTF
cdr3_nt: TGTGCCAGCTCCCTAGAGGGGGACTATGGCTACACCTTC
v_call: TRBV18
cdr3_length: 13
d_call: NA
j_call: TRBJ1-2
clone_size: NA

cdr3_aa: CASSFGEYNEQFF
cdr3_nt: TGTGCCAGCAGTTTTGGGGAGTACAATGAGCAGTTCTTC
v_call: TRBV12-3/TRBV12-4
cdr3_length: 13
d_call: NA
j_call: TRBJ2-1
clone_size: NA

cdr3_aa: CASSLTGVRSYNSPLHF
cdr3_nt: TGTGCCAGTAGTTTAACAGGGGTTCGGTCCTATAATTCACCCCTCCACTTT
v_call: TRBV19
cdr3_length: 17
d_call: TRBD1
j_call: TRBJ1-6
clone_size: NA